The 15 T cell receptor beta chains below all came from one sample that was sequenced in a study of shared clonotypes between healthy human individuals. Profiling relied on immunoSEQ multiplex PCR, and the TCRdb table lists in-frame clones only, not all of them. This sample has 1,100,000 or so clones, with around 82% found just once. The specimen sequenced was memory CD4+ T cells from PBMCs. Documented subset: CD45RA-negative fraction. The source is a young man in good health. Some clones in this sample may be carry-over from other donors' samples.

The chain is built from TRBV7-9 and TRBJ2-6, with 8 bases fitting TRBD2. V shed 5 bases, J shed 2 bases, and the junction held 8 bases outside the gene matches. The CDR3 contains 17 residues. CDR1 is SEHNR and CDR2 is FQNEAQ in the germline V gene (reference sequence). The CDR3 DNA reads TGTGCCAGCAGCGAGGACCTACTAGCGGCTGGGGCCAACGTCCTGACTTTC. It translates to CASSEDLLAAGANVLTF.

This rearrangement joins TRBV6-1 to TRBJ2-7; TRBD2 aligns across 7 bases. Losses at the gene ends were 1 base for V and 3 bases for J; bases not matched to a gene: 3. The germline V gene has CDR1 MNHNS and CDR2 SASEGT. The CDR3 is 14 amino acids. CDR3 bases: TGTGCCAGCAGTGAAGGTGGGGAGGGCTACGAGCAGTACTTC. Protein product: CASSEGGEGYEQYF.

This rearrangement joins TRBV11-3 to TRBJ2-3; 8 bases agree with TRBD1. This CDR3 contains 15 residues. Germline V gene data show CDR1 as SGHNT and CDR2 as YENEEA. Trimming cost V 3 bases and J 2 bases; bases outside gene matches: 4. The CDR3 coding sequence is TGTGCCAGCAGCTTTGGACAGGGAGACACAGATACGCAGTATTTT. The encoded protein is CASSFGQGDTDTQYF.

CDR3: CASSVESGSDYGYTF. CDR3 in DNA: TGTGCCAGCAGCGTAGAATCAGGGAGCGACTATGGCTACACCTTC. The gene calls are TRBV9 and TRBJ1-2; tentative D call: TRBD1 (5 bases). Germline V gene sequence: CDR1 SGDLS, CDR2 YYNGEE. Trimming cost V 0 bases and J 3 bases, with 12 bases left between them. The CDR3 contains 15 residues.

DNA for the CDR3: TGCGCCAGCAGGTACTCAGGGGAGCAGGTCGAGACCCAGTACTTC. Amino acid sequence: CASRYSGEQVETQYF. The rearrangement links TRBV5-1 to TRBJ2-5; tentatively, D is TRBD1 (6 bases). Trimming shortened V by 5 bases and J by 5 bases, and 19 bases separated the two germline ends. The germline CDR1 and CDR2 sequences are SGHRS and YFSETQ. This CDR3 has 15 residues.

Ten or more counts support this clone. The J gene is TRBJ2-7, the V gene TRBV29-1; 7 bases line up with TRBD1. CDR1 and CDR2 (germline): SQVTM, ANQGSEA. The V segment lost 5 bases and the J segment 0 bases; nucleotides outside the gene matches: 4. There are 13 residues in the CDR3. The CDR3: CSVKGQYSYEQYF. The CDR3 DNA sequence: TGCAGCGTTAAGGGACAGTACTCCTACGAGCAGTACTTC.

The chain uses TRBV11-3 and TRBJ2-1; the D gene is possibly TRBD2 (6 bases). V shed 1 base and J shed 6 bases, with 16 bases lying between them. Germline V gene data show CDR1 as SGHNT and CDR2 as YENEEA. The CDR3 consists of 16 residues. CDR3 sequence reads: CASSLGGGGKPNEQFF. The DNA for the CDR3 is TGTGCCAGCAGCTTAGGAGGTGGCGGGAAGCCCAATGAGCAGTTCTTC.

The chain combines TRBV15 with TRBJ2-3; D unclear. The CDR3 has 12 amino acids. V was pared by 3 bases and J by 1 base, with 2 bases between. Germline V lookup: CDR1 LNHNV, CDR2 YYDKDF (reference sequence). CDR3 in amino acids: CATSSRTDTQYF. The CDR3 DNA follows: TGTGCCACCAGCAGCCGCACAGATACGCAGTATTTT.

This clone was counted only a few times. The chain links TRBV5-6 to TRBJ2-7; D perhaps matches TRBD1 (6 bases). The CDR3 sequence is 15 residues long. CDR1 and CDR2 from the germline V gene are SGHDT and YYEEEE. The germline V and J ends were trimmed by 4 bases and 3 bases, with 17 bases remaining between them. The CDR3 DNA follows: TGTGCCAGCAGCCGCAGCCAGGGGTACTTCTACGAGCAGTACTTC. Translating it yields CASSRSQGYFYEQYF.

This clone was counted a single time. J is TRBJ1-6 and V is TRBV11-2; D remains ambiguous. Trimming stripped 5 bases from V and 10 bases from J, with 15 bases between. This CDR3 is built from 14 residues. The germline V gene encodes CDR1 SGHAT and CDR2 FQNNGV. The CDR3 DNA reads as TGTGCCAGCAGCCCCCTCGATCTATCCTCACCCCTCCACTTT. Protein: CASSPLDLSSPLHF.

This clone was observed a few times. The chain is built from TRBV4-1 and TRBJ2-3, with D possibly called TRBD1 or TRBD2 (5 bases each). Trimming took off 4 bases at V and 8 bases at J, with 7 bases between the two ends. The germline V gene encodes CDR1 MGHRA and CDR2 YSYEKL. This CDR3 is 11 amino acids long. The CDR3 nucleotides are TGCGCCAGCAGCCGGGACCGTACGCAGTATTTT. This translates into CASSRDRTQYF.

The V and J genes are TRBV2 and TRBJ2-3, with 13 positions matching TRBD2. There are 16 residues in the CDR3. The trim removed 6 bases at V and 2 bases at J, leaving 5 bases unmatched. CDR1 and CDR2 from the germline V gene are SNHLY and FYNNEI. Written as DNA, the CDR3 is TGTGCCAGCAGGGGGACTAGCGGGGCAATCACAGATACGCAGTATTTT. It encodes CASRGTSGAITDTQYF.

The chain joins TRBV15 to TRBJ2-3; 10 bases are a match to TRBD2. This CDR3 has 15 residues. V was clipped by 6 bases and J by 3 bases; unmatched bases: 6. Germline CDR1 reads LNHNV; CDR2 reads YYDKDF (reference sequence). The CDR3 spells CATRRGLAVTDTQYF. CDR3 bases: TGTGCCACCAGACGCGGACTAGCGGTGACAGATACGCAGTATTTT.

The rearrangement links TRBV20-1 to TRBJ1-2, with D possibly matching TRBD1 (5 bases). The germline V gene encodes CDR1 DFQATT and CDR2 SNEGSKA (reference sequence). The length of the CDR3 is 11 residues. V dropped 6 bases and J dropped 4 bases, with 9 bases sitting between them. CDR3 in amino acids: CSAVGPYGYTF. Written as DNA, the CDR3 is TGCAGTGCCGTGGGGCCCTATGGCTACACCTTC.

This clone was recorded only once. The chain joins TRBV2 to TRBJ1-5; 7 positions match TRBD1. V trimming: 6 bases; J trimming: 8 bases; junction bases outside the gene matches: 10. CDR1 SNHLY and CDR2 FYNNEI come from the germline V gene. The length of the CDR3 is 14 residues. The CDR3, as DNA: TGTGCCAGCAGGAGGGGGACAGCGAATGAGCCCCAGCATTTT. Protein: CASRRGTANEPQHF.